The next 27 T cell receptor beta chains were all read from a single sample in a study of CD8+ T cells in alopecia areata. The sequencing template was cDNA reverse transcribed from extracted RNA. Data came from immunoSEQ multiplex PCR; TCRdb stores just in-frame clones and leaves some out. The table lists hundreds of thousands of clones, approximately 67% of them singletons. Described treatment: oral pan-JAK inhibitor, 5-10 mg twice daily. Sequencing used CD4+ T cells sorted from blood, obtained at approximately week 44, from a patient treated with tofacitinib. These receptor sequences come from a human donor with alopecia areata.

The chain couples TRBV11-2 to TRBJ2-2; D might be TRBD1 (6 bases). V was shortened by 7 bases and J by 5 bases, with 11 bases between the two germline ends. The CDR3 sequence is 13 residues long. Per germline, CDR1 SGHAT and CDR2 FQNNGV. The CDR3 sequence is CASNRQDTGELFF. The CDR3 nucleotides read TGTGCCAGCAACCGACAGGATACCGGGGAGCTGTTTTTT.

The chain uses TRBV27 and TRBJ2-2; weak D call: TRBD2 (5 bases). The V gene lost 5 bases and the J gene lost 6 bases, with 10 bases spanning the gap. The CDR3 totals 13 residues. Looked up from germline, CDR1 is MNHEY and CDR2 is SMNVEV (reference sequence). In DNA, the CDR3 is TGTGCCAGCAGTCTAGAGGGCCCCGGGGAGCTGTTTTTT. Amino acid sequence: CASSLEGPGELFF.

CDR3 bases: TGCGCCAGCAGCCCAGTGATAGAAACTAACTATGGCTACACCTTC. Its protein is CASSPVIETNYGYTF. V gene TRBV4-1 combines with J gene TRBJ1-2; D gene unclear. The CDR3 length is 15 residues. Deletions cut 4 bases from V and 0 bases from J, with 12 bases between. The germline V gene encodes CDR1 MGHRA and CDR2 YSYEKL.

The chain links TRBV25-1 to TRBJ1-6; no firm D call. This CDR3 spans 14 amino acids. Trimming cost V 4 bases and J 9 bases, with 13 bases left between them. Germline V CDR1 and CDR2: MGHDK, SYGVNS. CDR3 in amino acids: CASSVNPGGSPLHF. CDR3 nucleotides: TGTGCCAGCAGTGTCAATCCCGGAGGTTCACCCCTCCACTTT. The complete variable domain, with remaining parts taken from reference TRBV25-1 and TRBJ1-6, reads EADIYQTPRYLVIGTGKKITLECSQTMGHDKMYWYQQDPGMELHLIHYSYGVNSTEKGDLSSESTVSRIRTEHFPLTLESARPSHTSQYLCASSVNPGGSPLHFGNGTRLTVT.

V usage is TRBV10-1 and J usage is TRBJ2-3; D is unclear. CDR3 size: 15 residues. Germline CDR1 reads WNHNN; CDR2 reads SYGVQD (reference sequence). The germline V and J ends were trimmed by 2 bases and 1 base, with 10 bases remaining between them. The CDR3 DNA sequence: TGCGCCAGCAGTGAGGCGGCAGCTGGCACAGATACGCAGTATTTT. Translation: CASSEAAAGTDTQYF.

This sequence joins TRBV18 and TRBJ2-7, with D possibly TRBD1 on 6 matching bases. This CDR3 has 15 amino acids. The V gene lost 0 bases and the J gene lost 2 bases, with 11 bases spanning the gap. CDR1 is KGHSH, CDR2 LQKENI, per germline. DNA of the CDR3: TGTGCCAGCTCACCACCAGGGGGAGAACCCTACGAGCAGTACTTC. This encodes CASSPPGGEPYEQYF.

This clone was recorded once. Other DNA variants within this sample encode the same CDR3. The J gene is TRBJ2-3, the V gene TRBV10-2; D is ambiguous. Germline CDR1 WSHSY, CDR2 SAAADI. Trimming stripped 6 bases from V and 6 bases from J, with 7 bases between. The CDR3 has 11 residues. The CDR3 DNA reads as TGCGCCAGCAGCGGTGGGGATACGCAGTATTTT. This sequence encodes CASSGGDTQYF.

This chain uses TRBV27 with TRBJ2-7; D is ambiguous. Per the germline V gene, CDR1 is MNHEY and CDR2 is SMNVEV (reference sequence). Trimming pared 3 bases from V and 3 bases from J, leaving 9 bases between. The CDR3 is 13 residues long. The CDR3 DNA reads TGTGCCAGCAGTTTCCGAGAAAACTACGAGCAGTACTTC. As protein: CASSFRENYEQYF.

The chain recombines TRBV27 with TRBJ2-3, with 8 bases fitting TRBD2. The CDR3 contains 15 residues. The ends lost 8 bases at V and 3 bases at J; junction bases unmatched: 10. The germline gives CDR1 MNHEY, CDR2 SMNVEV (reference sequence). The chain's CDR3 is CASRGGALGTDTQYF. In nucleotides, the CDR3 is TGTGCCAGCCGGGGGGGCGCGTTGGGTACAGATACGCAGTATTTT.

The CDR3 nucleotides read TGTGCCAGCACCACGGACAGGCAAGATCAGCCCCAGCATTTT. As protein: CASTTDRQDQPQHF. The chain combines TRBV6-1 with TRBJ1-5, with 7 bases that match TRBD1. V was pared by 7 bases and J by 5 bases, with 8 bases of the junction left unmatched. Per the germline V gene, CDR1 is MNHNS and CDR2 is SASEGT. The CDR3 contains 14 residues.

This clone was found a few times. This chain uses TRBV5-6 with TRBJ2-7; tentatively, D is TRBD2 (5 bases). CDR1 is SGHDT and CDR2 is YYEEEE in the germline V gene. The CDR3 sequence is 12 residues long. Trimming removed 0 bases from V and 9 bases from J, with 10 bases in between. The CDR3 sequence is CASSLGTLGQYF. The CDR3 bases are TGTGCCAGCAGCTTGGGGACTCTGGGGCAGTACTTC.

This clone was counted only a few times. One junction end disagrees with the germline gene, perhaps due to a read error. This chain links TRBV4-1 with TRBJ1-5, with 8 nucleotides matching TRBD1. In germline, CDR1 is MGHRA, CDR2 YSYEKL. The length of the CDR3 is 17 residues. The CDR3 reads CASNQGGQGNSNQPQHF. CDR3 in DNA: TGCGCCAGCAACCAAGGCGGACAGGGTAATAGCAATCAGCCCCAGCATTTT.

CDR3 nucleotides: TGTGCCTGGGGGACAGGGTACAATGAGCAGTTCTTC. Its protein product is CAWGTGYNEQFF. The V and J genes are TRBV30 and TRBJ2-1; TRBD1 matches at 9 bases. Germline-derived CDR1 and CDR2 are GTSNPN and SVGIG (reference sequence). This CDR3 region has 12 residues. V lost 5 bases to trimming and J lost 4 bases; unmatched junction nucleotides: 0.

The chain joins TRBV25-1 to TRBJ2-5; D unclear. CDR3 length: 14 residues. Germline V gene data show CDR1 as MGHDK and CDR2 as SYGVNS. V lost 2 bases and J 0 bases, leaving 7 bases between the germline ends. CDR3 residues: CASSEGLHQETQYF. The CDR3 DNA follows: TGTGCCAGCAGTGAAGGGCTACACCAAGAGACCCAGTACTTC. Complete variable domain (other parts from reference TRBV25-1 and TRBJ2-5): EADIYQTPRYLVIGTGKKITLECSQTMGHDKMYWYQQDPGMELHLIHYSYGVNSTEKGDLSSESTVSRIRTEHFPLTLESARPSHTSQYLCASSEGLHQETQYFGPGTRLLVL.

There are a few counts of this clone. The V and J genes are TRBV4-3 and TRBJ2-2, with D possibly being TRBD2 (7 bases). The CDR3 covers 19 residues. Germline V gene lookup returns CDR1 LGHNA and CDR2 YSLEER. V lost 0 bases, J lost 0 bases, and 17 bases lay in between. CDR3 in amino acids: CASSQELLAGAANTGELFF. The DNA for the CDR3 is TGCGCCAGCAGCCAAGAACTCCTTGCGGGGGCCGCGAACACCGGGGAGCTGTTTTTT.

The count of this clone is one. This chain's CDR3 is CASSLGGQSNQPQHF. In DNA, the CDR3 is TGCGCCAGCAGCTTGGGTGGACAGAGCAATCAGCCCCAGCATTTT. The chain joins TRBV5-1 to TRBJ1-5; perhaps TRBD1 as D (6 bases). CDR1 and CDR2 from the germline V gene are SGHRS and YFSETQ. V shed 0 bases and J shed 1 base, with 8 bases lying between them. The CDR3 has 15 amino acids.

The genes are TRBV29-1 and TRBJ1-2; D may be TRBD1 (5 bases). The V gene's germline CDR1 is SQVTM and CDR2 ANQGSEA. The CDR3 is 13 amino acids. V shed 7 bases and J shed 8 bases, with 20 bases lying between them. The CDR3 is CSGGSGPTSGYTF. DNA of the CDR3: TGCAGCGGGGGGTCGGGACCGACTTCGGGCTACACCTTC.

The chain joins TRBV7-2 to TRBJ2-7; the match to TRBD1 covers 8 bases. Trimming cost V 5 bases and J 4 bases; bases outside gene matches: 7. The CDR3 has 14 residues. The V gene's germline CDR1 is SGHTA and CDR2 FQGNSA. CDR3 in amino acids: CASSHGQGEYEQYF. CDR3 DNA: TGTGCCAGCAGCCATGGACAGGGTGAATACGAGCAGTACTTC.

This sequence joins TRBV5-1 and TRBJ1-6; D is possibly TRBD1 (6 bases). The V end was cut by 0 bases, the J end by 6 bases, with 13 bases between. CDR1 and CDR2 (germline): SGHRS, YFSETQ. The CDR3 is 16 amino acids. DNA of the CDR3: TGCGCCAGCAGCTTGGGATCTGGGGGCGGTAATTCACCCCTCCACTTT. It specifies CASSLGSGGGNSPLHF.

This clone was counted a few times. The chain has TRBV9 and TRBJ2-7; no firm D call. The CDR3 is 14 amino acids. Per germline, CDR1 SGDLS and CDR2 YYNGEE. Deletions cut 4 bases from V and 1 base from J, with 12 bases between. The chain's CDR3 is CASSPSLASYEQYF. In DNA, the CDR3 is TGTGCCAGCAGCCCGAGCTTGGCTTCCTACGAGCAGTACTTC.

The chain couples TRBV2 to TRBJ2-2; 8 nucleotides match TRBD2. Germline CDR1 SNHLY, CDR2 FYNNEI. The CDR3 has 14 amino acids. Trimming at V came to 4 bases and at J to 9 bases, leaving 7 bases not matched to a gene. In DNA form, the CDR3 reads TGTGCCAGCAGTGGCGGGCTAGCGGGTCGGGAGCTGTTTTTT. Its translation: CASSGGLAGRELFF.

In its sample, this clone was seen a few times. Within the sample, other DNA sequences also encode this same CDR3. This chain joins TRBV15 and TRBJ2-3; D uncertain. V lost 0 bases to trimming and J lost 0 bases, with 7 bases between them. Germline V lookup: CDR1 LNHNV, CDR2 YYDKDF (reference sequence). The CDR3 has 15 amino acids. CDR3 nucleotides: TGTGCCACCAGCAGAGATTCGGACAGCACAGATACGCAGTATTTT. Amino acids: CATSRDSDSTDTQYF.

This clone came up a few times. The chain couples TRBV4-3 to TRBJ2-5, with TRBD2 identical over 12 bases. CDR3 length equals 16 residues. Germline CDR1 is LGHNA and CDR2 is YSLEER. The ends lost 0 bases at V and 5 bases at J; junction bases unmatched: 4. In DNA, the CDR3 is TGCGCCAGCAGCCAAGAGCTAGCGGGGGGGCCTGAGACCCAGTACTTC. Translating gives CASSQELAGGPETQYF.

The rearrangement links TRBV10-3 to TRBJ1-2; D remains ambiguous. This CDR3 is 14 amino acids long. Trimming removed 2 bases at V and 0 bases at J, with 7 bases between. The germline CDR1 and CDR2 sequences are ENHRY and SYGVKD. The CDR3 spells CAISEPTANYGYTF. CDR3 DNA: TGTGCCATCAGTGAGCCCACAGCTAACTATGGCTACACCTTC.

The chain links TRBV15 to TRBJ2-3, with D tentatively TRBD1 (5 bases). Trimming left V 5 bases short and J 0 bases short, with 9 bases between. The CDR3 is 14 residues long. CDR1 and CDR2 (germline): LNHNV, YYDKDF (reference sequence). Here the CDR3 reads CATSGRQSTDTQYF. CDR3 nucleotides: TGTGCCACCAGCGGCCGACAGAGCACAGATACGCAGTATTTT.

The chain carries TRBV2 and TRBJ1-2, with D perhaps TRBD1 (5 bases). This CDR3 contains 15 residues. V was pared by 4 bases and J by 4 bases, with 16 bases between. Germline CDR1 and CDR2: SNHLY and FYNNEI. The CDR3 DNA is TGTGCCAGCAGTGTTTCGGCAGGGAACGGCTATGGCTACACCTTC. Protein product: CASSVSAGNGYGYTF.

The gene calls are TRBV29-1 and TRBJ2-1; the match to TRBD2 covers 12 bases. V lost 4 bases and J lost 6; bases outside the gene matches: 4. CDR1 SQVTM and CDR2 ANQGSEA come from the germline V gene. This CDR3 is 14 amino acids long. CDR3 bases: TGCAGCGTTGTGCCTAGCGGGGGGGCCAATGAGCAGTTCTTC. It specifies CSVVPSGGANEQFF.